This TCR beta chain originates from a study of CD8 T cells in ankylosing spondylitis. The CDR3 consists of 13 residues. The germline V gene has CDR1 SQVTM and CDR2 ANQGSEA. The V gene end was trimmed by 4 bases and the J gene end by 10 bases; junction bases not matched to a gene: 8. Only a few counts were recorded for this clonotype. In TCRdb, the 5' RACE reads were re-called with MiXCR into one record per CDR3 protein. The sample includes 250,000 or so distinct CDR3 sequences, 24% of them seen just once. The sample consisted of blood, either unsorted or a sorted T cell fraction (not recorded which). The rearrangement links TRBV29-1 to TRBJ2-1; 9 bases fit TRBD2. The source of this sequence is a male donor with ankylosing spondylitis or in good health (not recorded which). CDR3 DNA: TGCAGCGTTGCCTTAGCGGGGGTATCGGAGCAGTTCTTC. This sequence encodes CSVALAGVSEQFF.